This T cell receptor (beta chain) was recorded in a study of blood T cells in healthy people across ages. At the level of the study: Per two T cells, template switching captured roughly one barcoded beta molecule.

V dropped 4 bases and J dropped 0; count of bases not matched to a gene: 8. Germline CDR1 is SGHTA and CDR2 is FQGNSA. CDR3 length: 17 residues. The study's findings and limits: Higher diversity and more naive CD4+ cells were features of long-lived donors, compared to aged donors.

A note on this clonotype: Its matching antigen is unknown.

Next came a second PCR, run for about 7 to 11 cycles, which used a sample-barcoded 5' primer along with a J-beta primer mix. TCRdb re-analysed the 5' RACE reads in MiXCR, keeping a single row per CDR3 protein. The data show 720,000 or so distinct CDR3 sequences, around 41% seen once. This TCR came from a man at least 80 years old in good health. The chain has TRBV7-2 and TRBJ2-3; 9 nucleotides align to TRBD2. Sequenced material: blood. The CDR3 DNA follows: TGTGCCAGCAGCTCAAAATCCCTAGCGGGGAGCACAGATACGCAGTATTTT. As protein: CASSSKSLAGSTDTQYF.